This T cell receptor (beta chain) stems from a study of glioma-infiltrating T cells after dendritic cell vaccination. Study overall: Dendritic cells derived from monocytes and pulsed with autologous tumor lysate formed the vaccine. Three intradermal dendritic cell vaccine injections were given every two weeks.

Time point here: after dendritic cell vaccination, including at tumor progression/relapse. Germline CDR1 is SNHLY and CDR2 is FYNNEI. CDR3 length equals 15 residues. This clone was seen a single time. Its antigen is undetermined. At one end, the junction sequence differs from germline, possibly due to a read error. The same CDR3 can be traced to other DNA sequences in this sample. Amplification used 60 V beta primers and 13 J beta primers. Method: immunoSEQ multiplex PCR; TCRdb's copy keeps in-frame clones and lacks some. The sample records 90,000 to 140,000 clones, around 87% being singletons. Study-wide results and caveats: TCR clonality showed no direct relationship with survival.

The origin of this receptor is a human donor with glioblastoma. The chain links TRBV2 to TRBJ1-1; 9 bases match TRBD1. This specimen consisted of blood, obtained after dendritic cell vaccination. CDR3 sequence reads: CASSEVQGAITEAFF. CDR3 bases: TGTGCCAGCAGTGAAGTACAGGGGGCAATCACTGAAGCCTTCTTT.